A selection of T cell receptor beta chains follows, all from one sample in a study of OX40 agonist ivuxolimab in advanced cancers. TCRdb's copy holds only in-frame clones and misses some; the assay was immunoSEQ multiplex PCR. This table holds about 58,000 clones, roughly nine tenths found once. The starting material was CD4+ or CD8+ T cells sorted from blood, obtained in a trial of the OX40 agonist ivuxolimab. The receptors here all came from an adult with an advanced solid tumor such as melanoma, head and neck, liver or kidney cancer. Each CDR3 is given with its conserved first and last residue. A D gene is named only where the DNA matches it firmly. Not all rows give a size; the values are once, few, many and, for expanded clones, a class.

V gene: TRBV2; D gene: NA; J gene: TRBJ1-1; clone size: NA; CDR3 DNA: TGTGCCAGCACTTCCCTTAAGGAAGCTTTCTTT; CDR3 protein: CASTSLKEAFF
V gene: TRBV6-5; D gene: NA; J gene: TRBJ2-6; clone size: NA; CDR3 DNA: TGTGCCAGCAGTTACGTGGCTGGGGCCAACGTCCTGACTTTC; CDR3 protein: CASSYVAGANVLTF
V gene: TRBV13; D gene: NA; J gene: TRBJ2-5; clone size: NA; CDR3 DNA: TGTGCCAGCAGCGATACAGGTCGAGAGACCCAGTACTTC; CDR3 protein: CASSDTGRETQYF
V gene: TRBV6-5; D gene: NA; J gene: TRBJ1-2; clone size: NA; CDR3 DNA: TGTGCCAGCAGTTACTACGAGGGGGACGGCTACACCTTC; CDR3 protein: CASSYYEGDGYTF
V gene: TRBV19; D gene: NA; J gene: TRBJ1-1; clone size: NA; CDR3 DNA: TGTGCCAGTAGTATCAATGGGCCTGAAGCTTTCTTT; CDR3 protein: CASSINGPEAFF
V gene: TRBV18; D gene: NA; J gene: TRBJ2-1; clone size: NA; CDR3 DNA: TGTGCCAGCTCAATCTACGGGACCGACAATGAGCAGTTCTTC; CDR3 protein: CASSIYGTDNEQFF
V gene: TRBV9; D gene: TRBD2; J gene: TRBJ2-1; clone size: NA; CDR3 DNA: TGTGCCAGCAGCGTGGGACTAGCGGCCAATGAGCAGTTCTTC; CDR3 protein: CASSVGLAANEQFF
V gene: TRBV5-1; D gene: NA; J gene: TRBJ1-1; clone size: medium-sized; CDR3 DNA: TGCGCCAGCAGTTACACCTCGAACACTGAAGCTTTCTTT; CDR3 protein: CASSYTSNTEAFF
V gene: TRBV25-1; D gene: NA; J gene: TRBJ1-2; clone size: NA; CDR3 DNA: TGTGCCAGCAGTGAATCCCACACCTTCGGCTACACCTTC; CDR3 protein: CASSESHTFGYTF
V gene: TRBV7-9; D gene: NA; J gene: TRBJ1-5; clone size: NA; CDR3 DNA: TGTGCCAGCAGCTCTGGTTCAGGGAATCAGCCCCAGCATTTT; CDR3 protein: CASSSGSGNQPQHF
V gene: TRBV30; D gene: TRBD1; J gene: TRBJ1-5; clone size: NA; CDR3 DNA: TGTGCCTGGAGTAAAGGGACAGGGAACAATCAGCCCCAGCATTTT; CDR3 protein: CAWSKGTGNNQPQHF
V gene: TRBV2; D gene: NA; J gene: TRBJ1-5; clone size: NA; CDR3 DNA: TGTGCCAGCAGTGCTTCGGCAACCAATCAGCCCCAGCATTTT; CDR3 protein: CASSASATNQPQHF
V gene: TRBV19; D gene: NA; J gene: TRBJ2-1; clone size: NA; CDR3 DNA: TGTGCCAGTAGTATACTCCCGGGACGAGGTGATGAGCAGTTCTTC; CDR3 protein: CASSILPGRGDEQFF
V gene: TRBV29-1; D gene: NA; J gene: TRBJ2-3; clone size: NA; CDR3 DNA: TGCAGCGTAGAAGGACAGTCAATCACAGATACGCAGTATTTT; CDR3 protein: CSVEGQSITDTQYF
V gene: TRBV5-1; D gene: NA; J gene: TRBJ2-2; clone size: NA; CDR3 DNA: TGCGCCAGCAGCTTCTGGTCCCAGGGCCATATGAGGACCGGGGAGCTGTTTTTT; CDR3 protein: CASSFWSQGHMRTGELFF
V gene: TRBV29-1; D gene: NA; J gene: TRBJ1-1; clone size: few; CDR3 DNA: TGCAGCGTTGATCTCCCCTCTGTTCGAGCTTCACCCGGAGCTTTCTTT; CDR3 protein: CSVDLPSVRASPGAFF
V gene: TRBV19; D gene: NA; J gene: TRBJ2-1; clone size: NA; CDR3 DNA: TGTGCCAGCCTTGGTATCGATGAGCAGTTCTTC; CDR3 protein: CASLGIDEQFF
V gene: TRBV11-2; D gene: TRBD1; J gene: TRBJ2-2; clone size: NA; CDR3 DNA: TGTGCCAGCAGAGGACAGGGTGGCACCGGGGAGCTGTTTTTT; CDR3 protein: CASRGQGGTGELFF
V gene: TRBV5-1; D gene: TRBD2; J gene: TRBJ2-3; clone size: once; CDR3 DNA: TGCGCCAGCAGCCCCAGACTAGCGGGAGCGGCAGATACGCAGTATTTT; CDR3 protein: CASSPRLAGAADTQYF
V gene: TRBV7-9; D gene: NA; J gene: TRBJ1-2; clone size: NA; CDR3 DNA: TGTGCCAGCAGCTTAGTTCCCGTAGTCACTGACTATGGCTACACCTTC; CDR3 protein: CASSLVPVVTDYGYTF
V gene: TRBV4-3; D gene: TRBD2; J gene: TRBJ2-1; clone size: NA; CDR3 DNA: TGCGCCAGCAGCCAAGAAATAGCGGGAGGGTACAATGAGCAGTTCTTC; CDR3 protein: CASSQEIAGGYNEQFF
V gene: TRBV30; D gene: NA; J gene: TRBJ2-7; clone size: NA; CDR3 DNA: TGTGCCTGGAGTTATGCAGCATTACGGACCTACGAGCAGTACTTC; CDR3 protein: CAWSYAALRTYEQYF
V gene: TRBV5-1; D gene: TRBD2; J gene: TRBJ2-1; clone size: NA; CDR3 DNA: TGCGCCAGCAGCAGGGAGGGTCCGGGAACCCCTCCCAATGAGCAGTTCTTC; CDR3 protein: CASSREGPGTPPNEQFF
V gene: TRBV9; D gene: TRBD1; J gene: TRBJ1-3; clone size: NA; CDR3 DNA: TGTGCCAGCAGCGTACACACAGGGGGCTTAAATTTT; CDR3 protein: CASSVHTGGLNF
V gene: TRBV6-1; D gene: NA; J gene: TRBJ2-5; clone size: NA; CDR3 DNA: TGTGCCAGCACCCCCGGGACGGAGCAGGCGGAGACCCAGTACTTC; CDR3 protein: CASTPGTEQAETQYF
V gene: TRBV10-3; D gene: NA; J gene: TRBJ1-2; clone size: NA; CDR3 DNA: TGTGCCATCAGTGACCCGCCCAGGTTCAGGAACAGCTATGGCTACACCTTC; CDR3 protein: CAISDPPRFRNSYGYTF
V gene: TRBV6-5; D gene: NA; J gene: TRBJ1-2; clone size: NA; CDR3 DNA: TGTGCCAGCAGCTCGCCGGGGTCCCGGGGCTACACCTTC; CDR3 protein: CASSSPGSRGYTF
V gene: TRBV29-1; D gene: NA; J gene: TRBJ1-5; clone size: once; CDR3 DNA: TGCAGCGTAGTAACAGGGTATAGCAATCAGCCCCAGCATTTT; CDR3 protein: CSVVTGYSNQPQHF
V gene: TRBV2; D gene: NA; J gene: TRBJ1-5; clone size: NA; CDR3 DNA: TGTGCCAGCAGCGGCCCGAGGGGGGGGAAGTGGCCCCAGCATTTT; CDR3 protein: CASSGPRGGKWPQHF
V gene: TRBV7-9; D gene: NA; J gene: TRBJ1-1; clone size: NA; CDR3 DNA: TGTGCCAGCAGTGGGAGAAAACCGTTGAACACTGAAGCTTTCTTT; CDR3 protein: CASSGRKPLNTEAFF
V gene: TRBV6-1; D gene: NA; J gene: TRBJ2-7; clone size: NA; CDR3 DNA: TGTGCCAGCAGTGAAGAGGAGGATCTCTCCTACGAGCAGTACTTC; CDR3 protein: CASSEEEDLSYEQYF
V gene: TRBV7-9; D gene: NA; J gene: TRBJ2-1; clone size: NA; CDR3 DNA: TGTGCCAGCAGCCCCCATCTCTCCTACAATGAGCAGTTCTTC; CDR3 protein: CASSPHLSYNEQFF
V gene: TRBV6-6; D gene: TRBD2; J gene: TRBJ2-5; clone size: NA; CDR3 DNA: TGTGCCAGCACCGGGAGGATCCAAGAGACCCAGTACTTC; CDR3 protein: CASTGRIQETQYF
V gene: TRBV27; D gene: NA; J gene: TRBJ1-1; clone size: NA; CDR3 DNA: TGTGCCAGCAGTTTTGGGGGATCCACTGAAGCTTTCTTT; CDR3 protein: CASSFGGSTEAFF
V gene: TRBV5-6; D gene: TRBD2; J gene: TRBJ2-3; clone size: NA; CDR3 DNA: TGTGCCAGCAGCGCGGGACTAGCGGGAGTAGGAGATACGCAGTATTTT; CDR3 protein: CASSAGLAGVGDTQYF
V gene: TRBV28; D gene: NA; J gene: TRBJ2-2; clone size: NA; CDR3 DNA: TGTGCCAGCAGTCTCCGGACGGATCCCGGGGAGCTGTTTTTT; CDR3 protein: CASSLRTDPGELFF
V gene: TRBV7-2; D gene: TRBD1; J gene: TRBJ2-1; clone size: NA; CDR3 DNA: TGTGCCAGCAGCGCCGGGGGCAGGGGGCTCTGGGATGAGCAGTTCTTC; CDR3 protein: CASSAGGRGLWDEQFF
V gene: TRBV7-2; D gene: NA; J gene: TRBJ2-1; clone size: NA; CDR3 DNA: TGTGCCAGCAGCCATCCCAGGGATGAGCAGTTCTTC; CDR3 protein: CASSHPRDEQFF
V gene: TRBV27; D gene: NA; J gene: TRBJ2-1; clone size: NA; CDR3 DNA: TGTGCCAGCAGTTTAAGCGGGCCAAACAATGAGCAGTTCTTC; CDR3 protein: CASSLSGPNNEQFF
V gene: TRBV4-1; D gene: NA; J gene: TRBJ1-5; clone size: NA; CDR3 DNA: TGCGCCAGCAGCCAAGTCGCACCTAAGGGCAATCAGCCCCAGCATTTT; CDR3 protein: CASSQVAPKGNQPQHF
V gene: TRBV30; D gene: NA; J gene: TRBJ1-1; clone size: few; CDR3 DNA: TGTGCCTGGAGTGGTTTGGGACGTGTGAACACTGAAGCTTTCTTT; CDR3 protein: CAWSGLGRVNTEAFF